This T cell receptor beta chain was profiled in a study of blood T cell repertoires in COVID-19. On the study more broadly: Material from acute and convalescent COVID-19 was sourced from the United States, Italy and Spain. PBMCs, B-cell-depleted T cells, or T cells provided the cDNA or gDNA that made up the material.

Germline CDR1 reads KGHSH; CDR2 reads LQKENI. V lost 4 bases and J lost 7, with 14 bases in between. This CDR3 spans 15 amino acids. How the authors handled the data: Estimated nucleated cell counts came from reference gene primer amplification. The method was immunoSEQ multiplex PCR; TCRdb's version includes in-frame clones alone and lacks a portion of them. V and J calls and clone size follow that table, whereas D and trimming were derived from the DNA. The sample lists over 70,000 clones; around 86% were seen once. This TCR was sampled from a human donor in a cohort sampled during active COVID-19. The chain uses TRBV18 and TRBJ1-6; D may be TRBD1 (5 bases). The specimen sequenced was peripheral blood. The CDR3 protein is CASSLSAGRNSPLHF. CDR3 bases: TGTGCCAGCTCACTTTCGGCAGGGAGGAATTCACCCCTCCACTTT. The full variable domain, completed using reference TRBV18 and TRBJ1-6, is NAGVMQNPRHLVRRRGQEARLRCSPMKGHSHVYWYRQLPEEGLKFMVYLQKENIIDESGMPKERFSAEFPKEGPSILRIQQVVRGDSAAYFCASSLSAGRNSPLHFGNGTRLTVT.